The 14 T cell receptor beta chains presented below share a single source sample, sequenced in a study of blood T cell repertoires in COVID-19. Profiled with immunoSEQ multiplex PCR; TCRdb holds only in-frame clones, not every one. The sample lists over 95,000 clones; 85% were seen once. The sequencing sample was made of peripheral blood. Receptors originate from a human donor in a cohort sampled during active COVID-19.

This clone was seen only once. The chain is built from TRBV28 and TRBJ1-5, with 10 bases that match TRBD1. The J segment lost 2 bases and the V segment lost 4 bases, leaving 5 bases of the junction unmatched. The germline gives CDR1 MDHEN, CDR2 SYDVKM. This CDR3 is built from 16 residues. This CDR3 reads CASSSLTGGGNQPQHF. CDR3 sequence (DNA): TGTGCCAGCAGTTCGTTGACAGGGGGCGGCAATCAGCCCCAGCATTTT. Combining the CDR3 with reference TRBV28 and TRBJ1-5 gives the whole variable domain DVKVTQSSRYLVKRTGEKVFLECVQDMDHENMFWYRQDPGLGLRLIYFSYDVKMKEKGDIPEGYSVSREKKERFSLILESASTNQTSMYLCASSSLTGGGNQPQHFGDGTRLSIL.

The J gene is TRBJ2-3, the V gene TRBV3-1 (or the pseudogene TRBV3-2); 8 bases map to TRBD1. The V gene's germline CDR1 is LGHDT and CDR2 YNNKEL (reference sequence). This CDR3 has 17 residues. The V and J ends lost 4 bases and 2 bases, in that order; junction bases with no gene match: 11. The CDR3 bases are TGTGCCAGCAGCCTGGACAGGGAAGAAGAAATCACAGATACGCAGTATTTT. Residues: CASSLDREEEITDTQYF.

The rearrangement links TRBV6-5 to TRBJ1-1; 7 bases are a match to TRBD1. Germline lookup yields CDR1 MNHEY and CDR2 SVGAGI. CDR3 size: 13 residues. With 2 bases clipped from V and 8 bases from J, the junction kept 5 bases outside the gene matches. CDR3 residues: CASSYDRDSEAFF. Here the CDR3 DNA reads TGTGCCAGCAGTTACGACAGGGACTCCGAAGCTTTCTTT.

This chain links TRBV20-1 with TRBJ1-1, with D unclear. CDR1 and CDR2 (germline): DFQATT, SNEGSKA (reference sequence). Trimming left V 3 bases short and J 0 bases short, with 8 bases between. CDR3 length: 13 residues. CDR3 in DNA: TGCAGTGCTAGTACCAGAATGAACACTGAAGCTTTCTTT. Translating gives CSASTRMNTEAFF.

The rearrangement uses TRBV19 and TRBJ2-2, with 11 bases that match TRBD2. Germline CDR1 reads LNHDA; CDR2 reads SQIVND (reference sequence). Unmatched junction bases numbered 10, after V lost 3 bases and J lost 4 bases. There are 18 residues in the CDR3. The CDR3 DNA sequence: TGTGCCAGTAGTATTTCTAGCGGGGGGCCCCTGGCCACCGGGGAGCTGTTTTTT. Translation gives CASSISSGGPLATGELFF.

This clone was seen repeatedly, ten times or more. The chain recombines TRBV9 with TRBJ2-1; 12 positions match TRBD2. Germline V gene lookup returns CDR1 SGDLS and CDR2 YYNGEE. V trimming: 4 bases; J trimming: 4 bases; junction bases outside the gene matches: 15. The CDR3 is 19 amino acids. CDR3 protein: CASSPLVSSGGAPYNEQFF. The CDR3 region has the DNA TGTGCCAGCAGCCCTTTGGTTTCTAGCGGGGGGGCCCCGTACAATGAGCAGTTCTTC.

This clone was detected a few times. The chain couples TRBV10-3 to TRBJ1-2, with 10 nucleotides matching TRBD1. Germline V gene lookup returns CDR1 ENHRY and CDR2 SYGVKD. The V segment lost 4 bases and the J segment 7 bases; nucleotides outside the gene matches: 6. The CDR3 consists of 14 residues. The CDR3 sequence is CAISGQGAVGGYTF. CDR3 coding DNA: TGTGCCATCAGTGGACAGGGGGCGGTGGGTGGCTACACCTTC.

This rearrangement joins TRBV6-5 to TRBJ1-6; 9 bases line up with TRBD1. V lost 5 bases and J lost 11; bases outside the gene matches: 7. The V gene's germline CDR1 is MNHEY and CDR2 SVGAGI. The CDR3 has 14 residues. CDR3 residues: CASSPGQGVAPLHF. Written as DNA, the CDR3 is TGTGCCAGCAGTCCGGGACAGGGAGTCGCACCCCTCCACTTT.

This clone was observed a few times. The genes are TRBV3-1 (or the pseudogene TRBV3-2) and TRBJ1-2; possibly TRBD1 for D (6 bases). Trimming removed 0 bases from V and 6 bases from J, with 14 bases in between. In germline, CDR1 is LGHDT, CDR2 YNNKEL (reference sequence). The CDR3 is 15 residues long. CDR3 sequence reads: CASSQDSGQYHGYTF. DNA of the CDR3: TGTGCCAGCAGCCAAGATAGTGGACAGTACCATGGCTACACCTTC.

The chain recombines TRBV18 with TRBJ1-5; TRBD1 aligns across 7 bases. Germline CDR1 and CDR2: KGHSH and LQKENI. Germline trimming cut 2 bases from V and 3 bases from J; bases unmatched to any gene: 10. This CDR3 is built from 17 residues. The CDR3: CASSPSGGQSYNQPQHF. The CDR3, as DNA: TGTGCCAGCTCACCAAGTGGGGGACAGAGCTACAATCAGCCCCAGCATTTT.

This clone was seen a handful of times. The rearrangement links TRBV7-6 to TRBJ2-4; tentatively, D is TRBD1 (6 bases). CDR1 is SGHVS and CDR2 is FNYEAQ in the germline V gene. This CDR3 spans 16 amino acids. The V end lost 5 bases, the J end lost 3 bases, and 17 bases lay between the germline ends. CDR3 loop: CASSALQGKDKNIQYF. For the CDR3, the DNA is TGTGCCAGCAGCGCCCTCCAGGGGAAGGACAAAAACATTCAGTACTTC.

The chain combines TRBV28 with TRBJ2-7; no firm D call. The length of the CDR3 is 12 residues. V dropped 3 bases and J dropped 4 bases, with 7 bases sitting between them. Germline CDR1 and CDR2: MDHEN and SYDVKM. The CDR3 is CASSLVDYEQYF. The CDR3 coding sequence is TGTGCCAGCAGTTTGGTAGATTACGAGCAGTACTTC.

The chain combines TRBV30 with TRBJ2-1; TRBD2 aligns across 13 bases. There are 16 residues in the CDR3. Germline V gene sequence: CDR1 GTSNPN, CDR2 SVGIG (reference sequence). V was clipped by 5 bases and J by 4 bases; unmatched bases: 8. CDR3 in DNA: TGTGCCTGGGCGACTAGCGGGGGGACCCCGTACAATGAGCAGTTCTTC. The encoded protein is CAWATSGGTPYNEQFF.

This chain links TRBV2 with TRBJ1-5; maybe TRBD1 (5 bases). Trimming took 6 bases from V and 1 from J, leaving 13 bases between them. This CDR3 comprises 15 residues. Germline V gives CDR1 SNHLY, CDR2 FYNNEI. The DNA of the CDR3 is TGTGCCAGCAGAAGGGGACTAATAAGCAATCAGCCCCAGCATTTT. Amino acids: CASRRGLISNQPQHF.